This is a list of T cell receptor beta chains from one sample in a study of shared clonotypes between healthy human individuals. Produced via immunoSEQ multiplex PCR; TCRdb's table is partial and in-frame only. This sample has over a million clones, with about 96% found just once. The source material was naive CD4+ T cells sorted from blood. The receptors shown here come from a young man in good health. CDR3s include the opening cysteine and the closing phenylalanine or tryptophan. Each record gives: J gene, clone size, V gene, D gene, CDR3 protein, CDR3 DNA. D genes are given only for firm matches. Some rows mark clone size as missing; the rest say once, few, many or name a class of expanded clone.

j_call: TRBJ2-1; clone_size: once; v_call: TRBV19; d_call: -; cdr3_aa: CASSIVTGLDEQFF; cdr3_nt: TGTGCCAGTAGTATAGTTACAGGTCTTGATGAGCAGTTCTTC
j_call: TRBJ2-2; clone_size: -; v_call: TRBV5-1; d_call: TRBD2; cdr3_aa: CASNPSGIAGGELFF; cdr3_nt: TGCGCCAGCAACCCTAGCGGGATAGCTGGCGGGGAGCTGTTTTTT
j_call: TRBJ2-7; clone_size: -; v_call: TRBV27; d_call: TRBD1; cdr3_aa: CASSTMRGQGAGTGRSYEQYF; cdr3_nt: TGTGCCAGCAGTACAATGCGAGGACAGGGGGCAGGAACGGGCCGCTCCTACGAGCAGTACTTC
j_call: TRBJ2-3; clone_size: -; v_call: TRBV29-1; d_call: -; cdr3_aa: CSVDGQGGTDTQYF; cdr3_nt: TGCAGCGTTGATGGGCAGGGTGGAACAGATACGCAGTATTTT
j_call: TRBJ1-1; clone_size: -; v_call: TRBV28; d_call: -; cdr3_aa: CASRSGGASTEAFF; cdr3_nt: TGTGCCAGCAGATCGGGGGGGGCGAGCACTGAAGCTTTCTTT
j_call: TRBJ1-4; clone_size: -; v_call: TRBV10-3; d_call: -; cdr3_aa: CAISEHREDEKLFF; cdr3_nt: TGTGCCATCAGTGAGCACCGGGAAGATGAAAAACTGTTTTTT
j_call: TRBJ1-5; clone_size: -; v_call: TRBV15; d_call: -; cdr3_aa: CATSETDLNQPQHF; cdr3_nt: TGTGCCACCAGCGAGACGGATCTGAATCAGCCCCAGCATTTT
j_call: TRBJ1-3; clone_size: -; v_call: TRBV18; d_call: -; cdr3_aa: CASSPQGRFAGNTIYF; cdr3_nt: TGTGCCAGCTCACCACAGGGGAGGTTTGCCGGAAACACCATATATTTT
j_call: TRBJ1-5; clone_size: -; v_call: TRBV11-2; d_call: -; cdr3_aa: CASSLDPTNQPQHF; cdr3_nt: TGTGCCAGCAGCTTAGACCCAACAAATCAGCCCCAGCATTTT
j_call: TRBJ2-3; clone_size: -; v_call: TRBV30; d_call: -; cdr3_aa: CAWELRATDTQYF; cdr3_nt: TGTGCCTGGGAGCTGCGAGCCACAGATACGCAGTATTTT
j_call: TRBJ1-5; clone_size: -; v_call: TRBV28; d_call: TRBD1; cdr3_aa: CASSFGQGTPNQPQHF; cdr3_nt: TGTGCCAGCAGTTTCGGACAGGGGACCCCTAATCAGCCCCAGCATTTT
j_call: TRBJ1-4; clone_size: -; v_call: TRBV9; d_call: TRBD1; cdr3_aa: CASSRTGEEKLFF; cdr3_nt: TGTGCCAGCAGCCGTACAGGGGAGGAAAAACTGTTTTTT
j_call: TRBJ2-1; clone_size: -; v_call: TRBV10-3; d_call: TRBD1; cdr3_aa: CAIRGQGADGEQFF; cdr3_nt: TGTGCCATCAGGGGACAGGGGGCTGACGGTGAGCAGTTCTTC
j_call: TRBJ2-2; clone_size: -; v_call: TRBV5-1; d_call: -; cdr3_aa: CASSLNPSPDTGELFF; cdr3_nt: TGCGCCAGCAGCTTAAATCCGTCCCCGGACACCGGGGAGCTGTTTTTT
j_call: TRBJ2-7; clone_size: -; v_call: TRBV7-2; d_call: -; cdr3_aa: CASSLVAGSLAYEQYF; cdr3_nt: TGTGCCAGCAGCTTGGTCGCAGGGAGTCTTGCCTACGAGCAGTACTTC
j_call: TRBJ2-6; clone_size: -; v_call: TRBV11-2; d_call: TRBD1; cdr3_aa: CASSVRDSNSGANVLTF; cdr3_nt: TGTGCCAGCAGCGTCCGGGACAGTAACTCTGGGGCCAACGTCCTGACTTTC
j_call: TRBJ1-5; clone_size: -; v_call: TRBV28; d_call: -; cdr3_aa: CASSLLSRGGNQPQHF; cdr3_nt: TGTGCCAGCAGTTTATTGTCCAGGGGCGGCAATCAGCCCCAGCATTTT
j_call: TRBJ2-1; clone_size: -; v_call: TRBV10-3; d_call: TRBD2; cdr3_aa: CAISESSGIYNEQFF; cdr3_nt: TGTGCCATCAGTGAGTCAAGCGGGATTTACAATGAGCAGTTCTTC
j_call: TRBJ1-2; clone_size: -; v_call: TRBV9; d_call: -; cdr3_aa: CASSAAPETPAGYTF; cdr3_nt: TGTGCCAGCAGCGCCGCCCCCGAGACACCTGCTGGCTACACCTTC
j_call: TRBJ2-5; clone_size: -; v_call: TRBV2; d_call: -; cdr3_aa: CASSPRSETQYF; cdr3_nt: TGTGCCAGCAGCCCGAGGTCAGAGACCCAGTACTTC
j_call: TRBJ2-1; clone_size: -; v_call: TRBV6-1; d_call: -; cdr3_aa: CASSEGPISYNEQFF; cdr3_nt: TGTGCCAGCAGTGAGGGCCCAATCTCCTACAATGAGCAGTTCTTC
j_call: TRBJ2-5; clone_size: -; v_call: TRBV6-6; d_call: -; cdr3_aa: CASSLAGGTRYF; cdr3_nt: TGTGCCAGCAGCTTGGCCGGCGGGACTCGTTACTTC
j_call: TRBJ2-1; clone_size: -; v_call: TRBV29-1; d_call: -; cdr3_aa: CSGDSVSSYNEQFF; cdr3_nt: TGCAGCGGAGATAGCGTGAGCTCCTACAATGAGCAGTTCTTC
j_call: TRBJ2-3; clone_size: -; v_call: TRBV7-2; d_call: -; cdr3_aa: CASSSKVDTQYF; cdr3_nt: TGTGCCAGCAGCTCTAAAGTAGATACGCAGTATTTT
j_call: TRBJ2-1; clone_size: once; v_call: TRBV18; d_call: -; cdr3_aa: CASSKVHNEQFF; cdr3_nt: TGTGCCAGCTCTAAAGTCCACAATGAGCAGTTCTTC
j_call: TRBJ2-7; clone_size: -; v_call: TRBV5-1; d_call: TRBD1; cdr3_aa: CASSLATQGAEQYF; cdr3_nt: TGCGCCAGCAGCTTGGCCACTCAGGGGGCGGAGCAGTACTTC
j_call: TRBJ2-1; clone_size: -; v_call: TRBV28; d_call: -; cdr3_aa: CASRKGRVSGYNEQFF; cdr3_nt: TGTGCCAGCAGGAAAGGTCGGGTTTCGGGATACAATGAGCAGTTCTTC
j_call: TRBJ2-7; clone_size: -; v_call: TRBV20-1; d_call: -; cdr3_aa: CSVPRVYEQYF; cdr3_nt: TGCAGTGTTCCCCGGGTCTACGAGCAGTACTTC
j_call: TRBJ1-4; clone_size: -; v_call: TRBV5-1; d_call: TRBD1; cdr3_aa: CASSFTGGEWEKLFF; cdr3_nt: TGCGCCAGCAGCTTTACAGGGGGCGAGTGGGAAAAACTGTTTTTT
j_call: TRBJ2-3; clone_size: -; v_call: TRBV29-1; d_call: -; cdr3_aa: CSVGGEAGYSTDTQYF; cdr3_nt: TGCAGCGTTGGGGGTGAAGCGGGCTATAGCACAGATACGCAGTATTTT
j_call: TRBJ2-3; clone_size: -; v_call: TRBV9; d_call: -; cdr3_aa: CASSVVGSSTDTQYF; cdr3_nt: TGTGCCAGCAGCGTAGTTGGGAGTAGCACAGATACGCAGTATTTT
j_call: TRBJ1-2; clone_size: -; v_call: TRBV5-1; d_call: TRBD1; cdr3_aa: CASTLTGERGYGYTF; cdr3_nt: TGCGCCAGCACCTTAACAGGGGAGCGAGGCTATGGCTACACCTTC
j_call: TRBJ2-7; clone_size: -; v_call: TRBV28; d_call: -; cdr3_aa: CASQPTVPYEQYF; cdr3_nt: TGTGCCAGCCAACCGACAGTCCCCTACGAGCAGTACTTC
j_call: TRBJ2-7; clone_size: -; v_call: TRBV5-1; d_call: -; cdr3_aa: CASSLGGYYEQYF; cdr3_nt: TGCGCCAGCAGCTTAGGGGGGTACTACGAGCAGTACTTC
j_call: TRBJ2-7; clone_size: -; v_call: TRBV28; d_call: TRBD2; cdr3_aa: CASSTDGRGYEQYF; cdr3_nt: TGTGCCAGCAGTACCGACGGGAGGGGCTACGAGCAGTACTTC
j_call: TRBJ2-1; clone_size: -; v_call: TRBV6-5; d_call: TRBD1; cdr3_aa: CASSYSIDRVQFF; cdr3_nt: TGTGCCAGCAGTTACTCAATCGACAGGGTGCAGTTCTTC
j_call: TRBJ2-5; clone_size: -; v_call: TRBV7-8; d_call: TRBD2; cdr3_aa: CASSLPGLARLGAQYF; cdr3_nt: TGTGCCAGCAGCTTACCGGGACTAGCGCGCCTCGGGGCCCAGTACTTC
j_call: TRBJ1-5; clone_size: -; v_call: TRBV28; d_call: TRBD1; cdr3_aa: CASETGGLAQGPQHF; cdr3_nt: TGTGCCAGCGAAACAGGGGGCCTGGCCCAGGGGCCCCAGCATTTT
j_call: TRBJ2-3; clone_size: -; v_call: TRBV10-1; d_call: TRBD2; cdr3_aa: CASSPIAGGRAGSTDTQYF; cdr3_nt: TGCGCCAGCAGCCCTATAGCGGGAGGGCGGGCCGGATCGACAGATACGCAGTATTTT
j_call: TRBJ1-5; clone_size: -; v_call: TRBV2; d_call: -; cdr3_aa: CASSPYPGVGSQHF; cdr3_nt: TGTGCCAGCAGCCCCTACCCGGGGGTGGGTTCCCAGCATTTT
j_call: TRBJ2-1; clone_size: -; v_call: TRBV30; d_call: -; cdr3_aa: CAWSQATQFF; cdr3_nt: TGTGCCTGGTCTCAGGCGACACAGTTCTTC
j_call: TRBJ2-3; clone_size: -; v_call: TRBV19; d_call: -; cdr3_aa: CASSLLAAVTDTQYF; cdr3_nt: TGTGCCAGTAGTTTACTAGCTGCGGTCACAGATACGCAGTATTTT
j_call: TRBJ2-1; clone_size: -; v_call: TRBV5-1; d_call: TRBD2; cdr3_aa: CASSLDSGLVGHEQFF; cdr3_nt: TGCGCCAGCAGCTTGGACTCGGGACTAGTTGGGCATGAGCAGTTCTTC
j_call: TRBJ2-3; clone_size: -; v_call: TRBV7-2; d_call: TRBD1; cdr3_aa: CASSSGTGGTDTQYF; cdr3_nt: TGTGCCAGCAGCTCAGGGACAGGGGGCACAGATACGCAGTATTTT
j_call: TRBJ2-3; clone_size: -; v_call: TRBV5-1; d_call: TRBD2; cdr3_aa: CASSLEGLAGIPSGTDTQYF; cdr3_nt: TGCGCCAGCAGCTTGGAGGGACTAGCGGGAATCCCGTCAGGCACAGATACGCAGTATTTT
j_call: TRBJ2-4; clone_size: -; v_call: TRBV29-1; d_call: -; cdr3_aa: CSVPDRAKNIQYF; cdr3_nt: TGCAGCGTTCCGGACAGAGCCAAAAACATTCAGTACTTC
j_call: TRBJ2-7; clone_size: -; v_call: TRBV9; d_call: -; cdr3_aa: CASSVSAGSGQYF; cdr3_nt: TGTGCCAGCAGCGTATCGGCCGGGTCCGGGCAGTACTTC
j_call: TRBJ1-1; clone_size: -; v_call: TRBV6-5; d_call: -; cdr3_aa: CASSYGAGPNTEAFF; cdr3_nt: TGTGCCAGCAGTTACGGGGCAGGGCCGAACACTGAAGCTTTCTTT
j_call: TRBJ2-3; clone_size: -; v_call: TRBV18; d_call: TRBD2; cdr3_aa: CASSPGTGTSGRLFTDTQYF; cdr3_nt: TGTGCCAGCTCTCCAGGGACAGGGACTAGCGGGAGGCTATTCACAGATACGCAGTATTTT
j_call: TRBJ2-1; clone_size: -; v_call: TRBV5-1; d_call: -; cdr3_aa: CASSLGGGVSPYNEQFF; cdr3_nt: TGCGCCAGCAGCTTGGGGGGCGGGGTGAGTCCCTACAATGAGCAGTTCTTC
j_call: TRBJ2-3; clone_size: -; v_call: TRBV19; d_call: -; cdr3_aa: CASSIVTGVADTQYF; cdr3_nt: TGTGCCAGTAGTATAGTAACAGGAGTAGCGGATACGCAGTATTTT
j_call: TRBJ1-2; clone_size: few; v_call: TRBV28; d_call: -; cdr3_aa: CASSSPQGGYTF; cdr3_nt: TGTGCCAGCAGTTCCCCCCAGGGTGGCTACACCTTC